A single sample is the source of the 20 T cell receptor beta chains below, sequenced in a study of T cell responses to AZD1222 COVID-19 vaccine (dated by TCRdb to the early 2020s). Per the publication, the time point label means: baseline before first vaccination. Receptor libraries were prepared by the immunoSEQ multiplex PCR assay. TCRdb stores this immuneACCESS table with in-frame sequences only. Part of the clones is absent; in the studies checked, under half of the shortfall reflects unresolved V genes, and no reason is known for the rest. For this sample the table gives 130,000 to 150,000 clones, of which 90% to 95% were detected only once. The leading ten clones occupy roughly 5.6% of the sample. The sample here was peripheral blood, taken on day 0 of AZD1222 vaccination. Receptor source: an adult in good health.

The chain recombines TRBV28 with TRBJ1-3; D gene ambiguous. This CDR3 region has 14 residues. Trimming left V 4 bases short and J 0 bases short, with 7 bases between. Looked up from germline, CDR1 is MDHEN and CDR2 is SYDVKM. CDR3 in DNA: TGTGCCAGCAGTTACGCTATCTCTGGAAACACCATATATTTT. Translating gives CASSYAISGNTIYF.

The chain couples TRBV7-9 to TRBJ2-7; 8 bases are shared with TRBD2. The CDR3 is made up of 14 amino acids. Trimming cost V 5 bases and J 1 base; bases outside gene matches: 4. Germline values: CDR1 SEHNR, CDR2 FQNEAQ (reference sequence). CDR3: CASSVAGGSYEQYF. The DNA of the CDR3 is TGTGCCAGCAGCGTGGCGGGGGGATCCTACGAGCAGTACTTC. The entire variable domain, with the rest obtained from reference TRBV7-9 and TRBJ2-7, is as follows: DTGVSQNPRHKITKRGQNVTFRCDPISEHNRLYWYRQTLGQGPEFLTYFQNEAQLEKSRLLSDRFSAERPKGSFSTLEIQRTEQGDSAMYLCASSVAGGSYEQYFGPGTRLTVT.

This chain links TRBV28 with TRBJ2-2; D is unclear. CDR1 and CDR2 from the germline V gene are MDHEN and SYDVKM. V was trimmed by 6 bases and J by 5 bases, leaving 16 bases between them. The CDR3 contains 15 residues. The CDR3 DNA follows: TGTGCCAGCAGACCTCCACCTAGGGATACCGGGGAGCTGTTTTTT. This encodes CASRPPPRDTGELFF.

CDR3 protein: CASRLGQVYGYTF. CDR3 nucleotide sequence: TGTGCCAGCAGACTAGGACAGGTCTATGGCTACACCTTC. This chain uses TRBV6-5 with TRBJ1-2, with TRBD1 identical over 7 bases. Germline lookup yields CDR1 MNHEY and CDR2 SVGAGI. V shed 6 bases and J 4 bases; nucleotides not matched to a gene: 5. This CDR3 is 13 amino acids long.

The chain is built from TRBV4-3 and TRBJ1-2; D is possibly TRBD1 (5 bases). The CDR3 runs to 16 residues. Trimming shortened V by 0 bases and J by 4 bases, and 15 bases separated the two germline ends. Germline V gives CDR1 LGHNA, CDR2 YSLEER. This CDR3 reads CASSQDWRGAGYGYTF. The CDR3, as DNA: TGCGCCAGCAGCCAAGATTGGAGGGGCGCGGGCTATGGCTACACCTTC.

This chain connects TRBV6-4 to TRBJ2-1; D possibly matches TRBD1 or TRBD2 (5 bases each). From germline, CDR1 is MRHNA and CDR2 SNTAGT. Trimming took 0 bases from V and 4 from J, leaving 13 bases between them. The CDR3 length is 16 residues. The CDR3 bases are TGTGCCAGCAGTGACTCTCGGGGCCTGGGGTACAATGAGCAGTTCTTC. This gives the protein CASSDSRGLGYNEQFF.

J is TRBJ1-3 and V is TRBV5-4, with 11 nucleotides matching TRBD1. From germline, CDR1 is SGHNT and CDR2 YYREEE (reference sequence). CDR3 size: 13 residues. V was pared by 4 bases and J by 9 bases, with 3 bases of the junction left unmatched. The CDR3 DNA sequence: TGTGCCAGCAGCGGGACAGGGGGTTCCACCATATATTTT. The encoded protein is CASSGTGGSTIYF.

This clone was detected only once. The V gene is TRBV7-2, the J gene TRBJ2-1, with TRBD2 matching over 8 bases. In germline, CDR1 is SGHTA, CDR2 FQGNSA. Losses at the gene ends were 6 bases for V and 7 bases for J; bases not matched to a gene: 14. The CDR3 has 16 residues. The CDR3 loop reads CASRVTSGTSQNEQFF. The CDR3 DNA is TGTGCCAGCAGGGTCACCTCCGGGACTAGTCAGAATGAGCAGTTCTTC.

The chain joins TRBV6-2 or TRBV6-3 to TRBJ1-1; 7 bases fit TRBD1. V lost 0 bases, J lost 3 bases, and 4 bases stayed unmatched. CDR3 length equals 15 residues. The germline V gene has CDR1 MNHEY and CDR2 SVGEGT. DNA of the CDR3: TGTGCCAGCAGTTACTCCCCAGGGGGGGACACTGAAGCTTTCTTT. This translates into CASSYSPGGDTEAFF.

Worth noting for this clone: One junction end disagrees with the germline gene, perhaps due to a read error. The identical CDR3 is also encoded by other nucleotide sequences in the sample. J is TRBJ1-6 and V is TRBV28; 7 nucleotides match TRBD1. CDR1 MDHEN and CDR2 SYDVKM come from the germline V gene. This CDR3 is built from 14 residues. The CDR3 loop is CASSSPGQSIPLHF. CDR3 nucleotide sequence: TGCGCCAGCAGTTCGCCGGGACAGAGTATTCCCCTCCACTTT.

The CDR3 DNA sequence: TGTGCCACCACCCCCCCCGGGCAGAGAGCTTTCTTT. Its translation: CATTPPGQRAFF. This chain links TRBV19 with TRBJ1-1; D unresolved. Between the trimmed V and J ends, which lost 10 bases and 10 bases, there was a span of 19 bases. The length of the CDR3 is 12 residues. The germline CDR1 and CDR2 sequences are LNHDA and SQIVND (reference sequence).

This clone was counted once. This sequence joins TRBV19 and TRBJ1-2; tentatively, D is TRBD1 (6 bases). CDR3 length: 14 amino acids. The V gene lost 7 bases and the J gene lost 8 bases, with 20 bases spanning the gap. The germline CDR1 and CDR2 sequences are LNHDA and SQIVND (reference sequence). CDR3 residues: CASTRPRGVSGYTF. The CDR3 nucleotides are TGTGCCAGTACCCGCCCCAGGGGAGTGTCGGGCTACACCTTC.

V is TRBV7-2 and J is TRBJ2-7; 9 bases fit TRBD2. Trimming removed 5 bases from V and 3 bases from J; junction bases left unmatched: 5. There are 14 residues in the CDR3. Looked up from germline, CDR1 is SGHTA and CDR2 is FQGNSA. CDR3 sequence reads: CASSPSGAYYEQYF. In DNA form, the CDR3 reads TGTGCCAGCAGCCCTAGCGGGGCCTACTACGAGCAGTACTTC.

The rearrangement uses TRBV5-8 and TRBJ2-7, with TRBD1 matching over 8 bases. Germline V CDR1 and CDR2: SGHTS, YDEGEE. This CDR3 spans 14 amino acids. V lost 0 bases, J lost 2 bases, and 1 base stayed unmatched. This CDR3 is CASSLGQGPYEQYF. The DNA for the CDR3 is TGTGCCAGCAGCTTGGGACAGGGGCCCTACGAGCAGTACTTC.

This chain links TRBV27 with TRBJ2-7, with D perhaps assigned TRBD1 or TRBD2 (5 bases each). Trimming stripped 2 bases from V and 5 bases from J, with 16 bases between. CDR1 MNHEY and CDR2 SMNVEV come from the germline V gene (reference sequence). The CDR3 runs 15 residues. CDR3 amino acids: CASSLNQGGTHEQYF. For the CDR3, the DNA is TGTGCCAGCAGTTTAAATCAGGGTGGGACCCACGAGCAGTACTTC.

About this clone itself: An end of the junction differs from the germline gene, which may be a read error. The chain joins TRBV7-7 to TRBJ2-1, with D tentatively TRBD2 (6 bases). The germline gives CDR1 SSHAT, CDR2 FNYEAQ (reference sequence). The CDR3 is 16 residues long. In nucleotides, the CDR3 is TGTGCTAGCAGCCCGGGAGATGGGGTCGTTTTCAATGAGCAGTTCTTC. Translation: CASSPGDGVVFNEQFF.

CDR3 amino acids: CASSGRGGQETQYF. The CDR3 DNA is TGTGCCAGCAGCGGAAGGGGGGGCCAAGAGACCCAGTACTTC. The chain employs TRBV7-2 and TRBJ2-5; D is perhaps TRBD2 (7 bases). Per germline, CDR1 SGHTA and CDR2 FQGNSA. The length of the CDR3 is 14 residues. V was cut by 5 bases and J by 1 base, with 11 bases left in between.

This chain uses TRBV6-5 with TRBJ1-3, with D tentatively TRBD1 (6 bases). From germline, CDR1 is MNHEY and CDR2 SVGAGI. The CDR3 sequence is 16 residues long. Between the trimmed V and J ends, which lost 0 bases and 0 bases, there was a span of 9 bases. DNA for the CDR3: TGTGCCAGCAGTTACTCGGGGACACCCTCTGGAAACACCATATATTTT. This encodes CASSYSGTPSGNTIYF.

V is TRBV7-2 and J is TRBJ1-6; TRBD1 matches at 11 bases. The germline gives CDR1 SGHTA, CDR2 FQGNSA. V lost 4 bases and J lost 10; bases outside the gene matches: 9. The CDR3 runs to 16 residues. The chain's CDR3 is CASSSWPGTGGSPLHF. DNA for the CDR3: TGTGCCAGCAGCTCCTGGCCCGGGACAGGGGGATCACCCCTCCACTTT.

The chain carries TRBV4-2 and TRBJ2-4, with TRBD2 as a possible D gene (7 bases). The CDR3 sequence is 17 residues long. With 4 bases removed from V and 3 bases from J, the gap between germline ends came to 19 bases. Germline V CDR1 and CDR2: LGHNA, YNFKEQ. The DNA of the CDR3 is TGTGCCAGCAGCCGACTTATGCGGGGGCAGGACAAAAACATTCAGTACTTC. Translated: CASSRLMRGQDKNIQYF.